The 31 T cell receptor beta chains below come from one sample, sequenced in a study of blood T cell repertoires in COVID-19. Clones were read by immunoSEQ multiplex PCR, and TCRdb kept only the in-frame ones, dropping some. The table includes about 24,000 clones, about 81% detected once. The sequenced sample consisted of peripheral blood. The receptors originated from a woman in her seventies with COVID-19, enrolled during active disease.

This chain's CDR3 is CASSQGQGVSYEQYF. CDR3 nucleotide sequence: TGTGCCAGCAGCCAAGGACAGGGGGTCTCCTACGAGCAGTACTTC. The chain employs TRBV4-2 and TRBJ2-7; 9 bases match TRBD1. This CDR3 is built from 15 residues. CDR1 LGHNA and CDR2 YNFKEQ come from the germline V gene. V lost 1 base to trimming and J lost 0 bases; unmatched junction nucleotides: 1.

The chain is built from TRBV27 and TRBJ1-2; tentative D call: TRBD1 (5 bases). From germline, CDR1 is MNHEY and CDR2 SMNVEV (reference sequence). V lost 0 bases and J 8 bases, leaving 25 bases between the germline ends. CDR3 size: 18 residues. The CDR3 sequence is CASSLSPPGQAFPYGYTF. CDR3 DNA: TGTGCCAGCAGTTTATCTCCCCCAGGGCAGGCTTTTCCCTACGGCTACACCTTC.

The chain links TRBV6-2 or TRBV6-3 to TRBJ2-7; D call uncertain. CDR1 and CDR2 from the germline V gene are MNHEY and SVGEGT. V lost 4 bases, J lost 4 bases, and 14 bases lay in between. The length of the CDR3 is 14 residues. In DNA form, the CDR3 reads TGTGCCAGCAGTTCCACCCCCCCAGGATACGAGCAGTACTTC. It encodes CASSSTPPGYEQYF.

The chain combines TRBV5-1 with TRBJ1-6, with D perhaps matching TRBD1 (6 bases). CDR3 length equals 19 residues. The germline V gene has CDR1 SGHRS and CDR2 YFSETQ. The ends were cut back, 4 bases at V and 0 bases at J, with 20 bases in the middle. The CDR3 DNA sequence: TGCGCCAGCAGCCTACGACAACAGGGACCTAGCTCCTATAATTCACCCCTCCACTTT. Translated, it gives CASSLRQQGPSSYNSPLHF.

The rearrangement links TRBV4-1 to TRBJ2-1, with D perhaps matching TRBD2 (6 bases). Trimming left V 0 bases short and J 4 bases short, with 25 bases between. CDR1 and CDR2 (germline): MGHRA, YSYEKL. CDR3 length: 20 amino acids. CDR3 region: CASSQEGAESYRLEYNEQFF. The CDR3, as DNA: TGCGCCAGCAGCCAAGAAGGGGCAGAATCCTATCGACTAGAATACAATGAGCAGTTCTTC.

The chain employs TRBV7-2 and TRBJ1-4; a weak D match, TRBD1 (6 bases). Germline-derived CDR1 and CDR2 are SGHTA and FQGNSA. This CDR3 comprises 13 residues. The V and J ends lost 4 bases and 11 bases respectively, with 14 bases between them. In nucleotides, the CDR3 is TGTGCCAGCAGCTGGGCGGGGGGCTCCAAACTGTTTTTT. Amino acids: CASSWAGGSKLFF.

The chain couples TRBV7-9 to TRBJ2-7, with 8 nucleotides matching TRBD1. There are 13 residues in the CDR3. The germline V gene has CDR1 SEHNR and CDR2 FQNEAQ (reference sequence). Losses at the gene ends were 5 bases for V and 5 bases for J; bases not matched to a gene: 5. The CDR3 bases are TGTGCCAGCAGCCCGGACAGGGTCAACGAGCAGTACTTC. Its protein is CASSPDRVNEQYF.

J is TRBJ1-2 and V is TRBV15, with 7 bases matching TRBD1. The germline gives CDR1 LNHNV, CDR2 YYDKDF (reference sequence). Unmatched junction bases numbered 10, after V lost 4 bases and J lost 8 bases. The CDR3 has 14 residues. CDR3 DNA: TGTGCCACCAGCAACTCCAGGGGGGCGAGCGGCTACACCTTC. It is translated as CATSNSRGASGYTF.

V and J are TRBV4-2 and TRBJ2-1; TRBD2 agrees at 7 bases. Losses at the gene ends were 5 bases for V and 5 bases for J; bases not matched to a gene: 12. This CDR3 region has 16 residues. Germline CDR1 is LGHNA and CDR2 is YNFKEQ. CDR3 sequence reads: CASSNRGASGNNEQFF. The CDR3 DNA is TGTGCCAGCAGCAACAGAGGGGCTAGCGGAAACAATGAGCAGTTCTTC.

This clone came up a few times. This chain connects TRBV18 to TRBJ1-2; TRBD1 matches at 9 bases. The CDR3 sequence is 16 residues long. Germline trimming cut 3 bases from V and 4 bases from J; bases unmatched to any gene: 9. Germline V gene data show CDR1 as KGHSH and CDR2 as LQKENI. In DNA form, the CDR3 reads TGTGCCAGCTCACCGACGCTTGGGACAGGGATCTATGGCTACACCTTC. This codes for CASSPTLGTGIYGYTF.

The V and J genes are TRBV6-1 and TRBJ1-2, with 7 bases fitting TRBD1. The trim removed 0 bases at V and 5 bases at J, leaving 6 bases unmatched. This CDR3 contains 15 residues. Germline CDR1 MNHNS, CDR2 SASEGT. CDR3 in amino acids: CASSEARSQGYGYTF. The CDR3 DNA reads as TGTGCCAGCAGTGAAGCGCGCTCACAGGGGTATGGCTACACCTTC.

The count of this clone is one. The chain carries TRBV28 and TRBJ1-3; TRBD1 agrees at 9 bases. V gave up 6 bases and J gave up 4 bases; unmatched junction bases: 7. This CDR3 has 15 amino acids. Per the germline V gene, CDR1 is MDHEN and CDR2 is SYDVKM. The CDR3 spells CASRGHRGLGNTIYF. In DNA form, the CDR3 reads TGTGCCAGCAGGGGACACAGGGGGCTGGGAAACACCATATATTTT.

V and J are TRBV6-1 and TRBJ1-6; D is ambiguous. Trimming removed 5 bases from V and 3 bases from J, with 11 bases in between. Germline assignment: CDR1 MNHNS and CDR2 SASEGT. The CDR3 is 15 amino acids. The CDR3 nucleotides read TGTGCCAGCAGTCACGGCGAGGGCTATAATTCACCCCTCCACTTT. This codes for CASSHGEGYNSPLHF.

This clone was recorded a few times. The genes are TRBV5-4 and TRBJ1-1, with a weak D call TRBD1 (5 bases). CDR3 length: 13 residues. Germline assignment: CDR1 SGHNT and CDR2 YYREEE (reference sequence). V was clipped by 2 bases and J by 5 bases, with 10 bases between them. The CDR3 DNA reads TGTGCCAGCAGCTTTAGTCGGGGGACTGAAGCTTTCTTT. It translates to CASSFSRGTEAFF.

The chain couples TRBV2 to TRBJ2-1, with 9 bases fitting TRBD2. The germline V gene has CDR1 SNHLY and CDR2 FYNNEI. Unmatched junction bases numbered 8, after V lost 1 base and J lost 7 bases. The CDR3 is 16 amino acids. This chain's CDR3 is CASSEEGTSGRNEQFF. The CDR3 nucleotides read TGTGCCAGCAGTGAAGAAGGTACTAGCGGGCGAAATGAGCAGTTCTTC.

This clone came up once. The V and J genes are TRBV19 and TRBJ2-7; TRBD1 matches 8 bases. Germline lookup yields CDR1 LNHDA and CDR2 SQIVND (reference sequence). J lost 2 bases, V lost 5 bases, and 8 bases had no gene match. The CDR3 extends over 15 amino acids. The CDR3 is CASSSPGQAPYEQYF. CDR3 DNA: TGTGCCAGTAGTTCTCCGGGACAGGCCCCCTACGAGCAGTACTTC.

The V gene is TRBV7-2, the J gene TRBJ2-1, with D perhaps matching TRBD1 (7 bases). Germline CDR1 reads SGHTA; CDR2 reads FQGNSA. The CDR3 has 17 amino acids. The ends were cut back, 5 bases at V and 8 bases at J, with 25 bases in the middle. The CDR3 coding sequence is TGTGCCAGCAGCCCTGCCGTGGGGGGCAGGGGGATCCATGAGCAGTTCTTC. Protein product: CASSPAVGGRGIHEQFF.

CDR3 sequence (DNA): TGTGCCAGCAGCGCCAGGGACAGGGGGTATGGCTACACCTTC. Translated: CASSARDRGYGYTF. This chain joins TRBV5-5 and TRBJ1-2; the match to TRBD1 covers 11 bases. Losses at the gene ends were 4 bases for V and 5 bases for J; bases not matched to a gene: 4. Germline V gives CDR1 SGHKS, CDR2 YYEKEE (reference sequence). The CDR3 runs 14 residues. Drawing the rest from reference TRBV5-5 and TRBJ1-2, the complete variable domain is DAGVTQSPTHLIKTRGQQVTLRCSPISGHKSVSWYQQVLGQGPQFIFQYYEKEERGRGNFPDRFSARQFPNYSSELNVNALLLGDSALYLCASSARDRGYGYTFGSGTRLTVV.

The chain has TRBV11-2 and TRBJ1-4; 9 bases agree with TRBD1. In germline, CDR1 is SGHAT, CDR2 FQNNGV. V lost 6 bases and J lost 8; bases outside the gene matches: 13. The CDR3 spans 16 residues. The CDR3 bases are TGTGCCAGCAGTTTTACGCAGGGACAGGGAAGCGAAAAACTGTTTTTT. This sequence encodes CASSFTQGQGSEKLFF. Supplemented by reference TRBV11-2 and TRBJ1-4, the full variable domain reads EAGVAQSPRYKIIEKRQSVAFWCNPISGHATLYWYQQILGQGPKLLIQFQNNGVVDDSQLPKDRFSAERLKGVDSTLKIQPAKLEDSAVYLCASSFTQGQGSEKLFFGSGTQLSVL.

The table lists this clone with a few counts. The V gene is TRBV6-5, the J gene TRBJ1-2, with a possible D match to TRBD1 (6 bases). The V end was cut by 0 bases, the J end by 14 bases, with 22 bases between. The CDR3 is made up of 15 amino acids. Germline-derived CDR1 and CDR2 are MNHEY and SVGAGI. The CDR3 nucleotides are TGTGCCAGCAGTTACTCTAGAGGTGTAGGGGGGGCGGAGACCTTC. This codes for CASSYSRGVGGAETF.

The J gene is TRBJ1-2, the V gene TRBV7-2; D not resolved. The CDR3 contains 12 residues. V was trimmed by 2 bases and J by 9 bases, leaving 10 bases between them. Germline CDR1 reads SGHTA; CDR2 reads FQGNSA. The CDR3 here is CASSLYSLSYTF. CDR3 nucleotide sequence: TGTGCCAGCAGCTTATACAGTCTTAGCTACACCTTC.

The chain is built from TRBV6-2 or TRBV6-3 and TRBJ1-2; D uncertain. The CDR3 is made up of 14 amino acids. V lost 0 bases, J lost 4 bases, and 9 bases lay in between. Germline V gene lookup returns CDR1 MNHEY and CDR2 SVGEGT. The CDR3 DNA follows: TGTGCCAGCAGTTACTCGTACACCCTCTATGGCTACACCTTC. This translates into CASSYSYTLYGYTF.

J is TRBJ1-4 and V is TRBV5-1; no reliable D call. CDR3 length: 15 residues. V lost 9 bases and J 0 bases, leaving 15 bases between the germline ends. Germline-derived CDR1 and CDR2 are SGHRS and YFSETQ. The CDR3 DNA is TGCGCCACCCGAGCGGAACCCGCAACTAATGAAAAACTGTTTTTT. Translating it yields CATRAEPATNEKLFF.

The CDR3 region is CASSQGRAGYGYTF. In DNA, the CDR3 is TGTGCCAGCAGCCAAGGCAGGGCTGGCTATGGCTACACCTTC. The chain combines TRBV3-1 (or the pseudogene TRBV3-2) with TRBJ1-2, with D possibly TRBD1 on 5 matching bases. The CDR3 totals 14 residues. CDR1 and CDR2 from the germline V gene are LGHDT and YNNKEL (reference sequence). The V and J ends lost 1 base and 4 bases respectively, with 10 bases between them.

J is TRBJ2-2 and V is TRBV5-1; D may be TRBD2 (5 bases). V lost 1 base, J lost 7 bases, and 8 bases lay in between. The CDR3 has 13 amino acids. Per germline, CDR1 SGHRS and CDR2 YFSETQ. The CDR3 DNA sequence: TGCGCCAGCAGCTTGATCGAGGGCGGGGAGCTGTTTTTT. Translating it yields CASSLIEGGELFF.

The V gene is TRBV7-9, the J gene TRBJ2-3; TRBD1 is a possible D gene (5 bases). The CDR3 totals 16 residues. The germline V gene has CDR1 SEHNR and CDR2 FQNEAQ (reference sequence). V lost 1 base and J 5 bases, leaving 16 bases between the germline ends. CDR3 DNA: TGTGCCAGCAGCTTAGGCCGTGTGGGGCCCGAAGATACGCAGTATTTT. This encodes CASSLGRVGPEDTQYF.

CDR3 sequence (DNA): TGTGCCAGCAAACCCCAGGGGGCCCGGAACACTGAAGCTTTCTTT. This translates into CASKPQGARNTEAFF. This rearrangement joins TRBV27 to TRBJ1-1, with 8 bases lining up with TRBD1. The germline gives CDR1 MNHEY, CDR2 SMNVEV (reference sequence). The CDR3 is 15 amino acids. The junction had 8 bases not matched to a gene; V was cut back by 7 bases and J by 1 base.

The chain has TRBV6-1 and TRBJ1-1, with D perhaps matching TRBD1 (5 bases). In germline, CDR1 is MNHNS, CDR2 SASEGT. Trimming cost V 3 bases and J 0 bases, with 8 bases left between them. This CDR3 region has 14 residues. The CDR3 loop is CASSEAGLNTEAFF. The CDR3 DNA reads TGTGCCAGCAGTGAGGCAGGGCTGAACACTGAAGCTTTCTTT.

This chain connects TRBV4-2 to TRBJ2-4; 8 nucleotides line up with TRBD1. With V trimmed by 0 bases and J by 8 bases, 12 bases remained unmatched. The germline V gene encodes CDR1 LGHNA and CDR2 YNFKEQ. This CDR3 region has 17 residues. The CDR3 reads CASSQENGAGGSDIQYF. DNA of the CDR3: TGTGCCAGCAGCCAAGAGAATGGGGCAGGGGGCAGTGACATTCAGTACTTC.

The chain employs TRBV5-1 and TRBJ2-7; 7 nucleotides match TRBD1. Germline CDR1 is SGHRS and CDR2 is YFSETQ. Trimming removed 3 bases from V and 3 bases from J; junction bases left unmatched: 9. The CDR3 runs to 15 residues. CDR3 nucleotides: TGCGCCAGCAGCTCCCCCGGGACAGTTGACTACGAGCAGTACTTC. This gives the protein CASSSPGTVDYEQYF.

The rearrangement uses TRBV4-2 and TRBJ1-4; D perhaps matches TRBD1 (5 bases). CDR1 is LGHNA and CDR2 is YNFKEQ in the germline V gene. Trimming shortened V by 4 bases and J by 6 bases, and 18 bases separated the two germline ends. There are 16 residues in the CDR3. This CDR3 is CASSPQGWGEDEKLFF. DNA for the CDR3: TGTGCCAGCAGCCCGCAAGGGTGGGGGGAGGATGAAAAACTGTTTTTT.